These T cell receptor beta chains were read from a single sample in a study of cytomegalovirus exposure and HLA in healthy donors. TCRdb's table, derived via immunoSEQ multiplex PCR, lists solely in-frame clones and lacks some. Seen here are about 92,000 clones, roughly 70% observed once, and the top ten hold 2.5% to 3%. Sequenced: PBMCs. These receptors all stem from a man aged 50-60 years in good health and CMV-seronegative. Each CDR3 is given with its conserved first and last residue. A D gene is named only where the DNA matches it firmly. Where a row states a size, it is once, few, many or the class of an expanded clone; other rows omit it.

cdr3_aa: CASIGQTYEQYF
cdr3_nt: TGTGCCAGCATCGGACAGACCTACGAGCAGTACTTC
j_call: TRBJ2-7
clone_size: few
d_call: .
v_call: TRBV28

cdr3_aa: CASSAGQGNTEAFF
cdr3_nt: TGTGCCAGCAGCGCCGGACAGGGGAACACTGAAGCTTTCTTT
j_call: TRBJ1-1
clone_size: .
d_call: .
v_call: TRBV21-1

cdr3_aa: CASSRTATPETQYF
cdr3_nt: TGTGCCAGCAGCCGGACAGCGACCCCCGAGACCCAGTACTTC
j_call: TRBJ2-5
clone_size: .
d_call: .
v_call: TRBV5-4

cdr3_aa: CASSPTRDSLNTEAFF
cdr3_nt: TGTGCCAGCTCACCTACCCGGGATTCTTTGAACACTGAAGCTTTCTTT
j_call: TRBJ1-1
clone_size: few
d_call: .
v_call: TRBV18

cdr3_aa: CASSPRGLASSTDTQYF
cdr3_nt: TGTGCCAGCAGCCCTAGGGGACTAGCTTCTAGCACAGATACGCAGTATTTT
j_call: TRBJ2-3
clone_size: .
d_call: TRBD2
v_call: TRBV7-3

cdr3_aa: CASSGTGFGYF
cdr3_nt: TGTGCCAGCAGCGGGACAGGGTTCGGGTACTTC
j_call: TRBJ2-7
clone_size: .
d_call: TRBD1
v_call: TRBV2

cdr3_aa: CASSLAGGLGEQFF
cdr3_nt: TGTGCCAGCAGCTTAGCGGGGGGATTAGGAGAGCAGTTCTTC
j_call: TRBJ2-1
clone_size: few
d_call: .
v_call: TRBV7-2

cdr3_aa: CATSNQGQNEKLFF
cdr3_nt: TGTGCCACCAGTAATCAAGGACAGAATGAAAAACTGTTTTTT
j_call: TRBJ1-4
clone_size: .
d_call: .
v_call: TRBV2

cdr3_aa: CASSPGASGLQETQYF
cdr3_nt: TGCGCCAGCAGCCCGGGAGCTAGCGGGCTACAAGAGACCCAGTACTTC
j_call: TRBJ2-5
clone_size: once
d_call: TRBD2
v_call: TRBV4-1

cdr3_aa: CASSQAGPGVTEAFF
cdr3_nt: TGTGCCAGCAGCCAAGCGGGGCCAGGGGTTACTGAAGCTTTCTTT
j_call: TRBJ1-1
clone_size: .
d_call: .
v_call: TRBV4-2